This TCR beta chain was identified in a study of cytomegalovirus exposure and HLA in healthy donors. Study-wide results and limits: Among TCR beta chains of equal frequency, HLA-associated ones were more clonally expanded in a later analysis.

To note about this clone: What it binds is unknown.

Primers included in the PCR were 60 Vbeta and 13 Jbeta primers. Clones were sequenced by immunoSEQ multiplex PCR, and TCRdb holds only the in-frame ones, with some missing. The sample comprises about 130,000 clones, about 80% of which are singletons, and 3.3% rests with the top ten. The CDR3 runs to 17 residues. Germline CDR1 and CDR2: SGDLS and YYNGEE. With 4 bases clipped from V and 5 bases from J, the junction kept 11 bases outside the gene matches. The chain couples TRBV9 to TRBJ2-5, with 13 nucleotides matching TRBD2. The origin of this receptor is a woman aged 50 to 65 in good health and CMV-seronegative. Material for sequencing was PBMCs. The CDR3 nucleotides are TGTGCCAGCAGCCCCCGACTAGCGGGAGGCAGGGGGGAGACCCAGTACTTC. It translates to CASSPRLAGGRGETQYF.